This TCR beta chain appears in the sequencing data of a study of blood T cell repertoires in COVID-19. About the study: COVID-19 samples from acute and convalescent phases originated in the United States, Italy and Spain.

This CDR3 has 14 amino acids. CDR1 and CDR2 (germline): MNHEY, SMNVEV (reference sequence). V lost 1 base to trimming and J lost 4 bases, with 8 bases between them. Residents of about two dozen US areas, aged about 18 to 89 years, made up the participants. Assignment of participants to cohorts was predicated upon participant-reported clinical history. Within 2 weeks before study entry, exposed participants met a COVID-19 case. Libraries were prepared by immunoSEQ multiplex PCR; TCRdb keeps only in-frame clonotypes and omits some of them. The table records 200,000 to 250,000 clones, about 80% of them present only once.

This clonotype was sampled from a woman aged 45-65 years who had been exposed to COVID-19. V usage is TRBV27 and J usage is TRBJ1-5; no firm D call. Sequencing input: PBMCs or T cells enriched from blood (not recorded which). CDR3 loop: CASSLLEGNQPQHF. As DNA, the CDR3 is TGTGCCAGCAGTTTATTGGAGGGAAATCAGCCCCAGCATTTT.